These 5 T cell receptor beta chains originate from one sample sequenced in a study of blood T cell repertoires in COVID-19 (dated by TCRdb to about 2020). Library construction relied on the immunoSEQ multiplex PCR assay. What TCRdb holds here is the immuneACCESS table cut down to in-frame rearrangements. Part of the clones is not present; checked against another copy, under half of the missing clones reflect an unresolved V gene, and the others are unexplained. Within this sample are about 270,000 clones, with more than 85% of them counted one time only. The ten largest account for 2.8% of the sample. The sample comprised PBMCs or T cells enriched from blood (not recorded which). All receptors derive from a man between 40 and 49 years old who had been exposed to COVID-19.

This clone was seen a single time. The rearrangement uses TRBV5-4 and TRBJ2-2, with D unresolved. The CDR3 has 14 residues. Germline CDR1 reads SGHNT; CDR2 reads YYREEE (reference sequence). The V end was cut by 4 bases, the J end by 6 bases, with 13 bases between. The CDR3 loop is CASSHSTESGELFF. For the CDR3, the DNA is TGTGCCAGCAGCCACTCAACAGAGTCCGGGGAGCTGTTTTTT. The entire variable domain, with the rest obtained from reference TRBV5-4 and TRBJ2-2, is as follows: ETGVTQSPTHLIKTRGQQVTLRCSSQSGHNTVSWYQQALGQGPQFIFQYYREEENGRGNFPPRFSGLQFPNYSSELNVNALELDDSALYLCASSHSTESGELFFGEGSRLTVL.

The chain joins TRBV27 to TRBJ2-7; 10 bases are a match to TRBD1. Looked up from germline, CDR1 is MNHEY and CDR2 is SMNVEV (reference sequence). The CDR3 loop spans 15 amino acids. V lost 2 bases and J lost 3; bases outside the gene matches: 4. Here the CDR3 reads CASSLAGQGNYEQYF. CDR3 DNA: TGTGCCAGCAGTTTAGCGGGACAGGGGAACTACGAGCAGTACTTC.

This chain links TRBV5-1 with TRBJ1-5; TRBD1 might be the D (6 bases). The CDR3 extends over 15 amino acids. Germline CDR1 is SGHRS and CDR2 is YFSETQ. The V and J ends lost 0 bases and 5 bases respectively, with 12 bases between them. The CDR3 region has the DNA TGCGCCAGCAGCTTGGCAGGGGAGAGCCATCAGCCCCAGCATTTT. Amino acids: CASSLAGESHQPQHF.

The CDR3 reads CASSPRTASNEKLFF. CDR3 sequence (DNA): TGTGCCAGCAGCCCAAGGACAGCCTCTAATGAAAAACTGTTTTTT. The chain joins TRBV3-1 (or the pseudogene TRBV3-2) to TRBJ1-4, with D possibly being TRBD1 (6 bases). This CDR3 spans 15 amino acids. The V end lost 4 bases, the J end lost 3 bases, and 12 bases lay between the germline ends. CDR1 is LGHDT and CDR2 is YNNKEL in the germline V gene (reference sequence).

Written as DNA, the CDR3 is TGTGCCAAGAGGACAGGGCTTTTGTACGAGCAGTACTTC. This translates into CAKRTGLLYEQYF. The genes are TRBV6-5 and TRBJ2-7; 8 bases fit TRBD1. This CDR3 has 13 amino acids. The J segment lost 4 bases and the V segment lost 10 bases, leaving 9 bases of the junction unmatched. Looked up from germline, CDR1 is MNHEY and CDR2 is SVGAGI.